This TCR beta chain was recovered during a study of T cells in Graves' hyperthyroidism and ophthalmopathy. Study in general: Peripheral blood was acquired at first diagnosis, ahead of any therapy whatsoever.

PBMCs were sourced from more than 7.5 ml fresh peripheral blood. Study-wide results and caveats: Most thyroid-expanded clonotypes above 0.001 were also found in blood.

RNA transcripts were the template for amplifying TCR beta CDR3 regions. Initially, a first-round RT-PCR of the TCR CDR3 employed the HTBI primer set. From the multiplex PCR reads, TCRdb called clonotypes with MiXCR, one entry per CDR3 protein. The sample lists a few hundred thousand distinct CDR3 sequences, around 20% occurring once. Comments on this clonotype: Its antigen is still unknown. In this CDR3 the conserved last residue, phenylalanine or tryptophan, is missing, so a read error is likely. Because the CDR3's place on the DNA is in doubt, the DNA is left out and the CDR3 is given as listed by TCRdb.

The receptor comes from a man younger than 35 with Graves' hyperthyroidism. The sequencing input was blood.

CDR3 protein: CASSPHRDLNYGYRV. The chain uses TRBV6-2 or TRBV6-3 and TRBJ1-2; TRBD1 reflects the table's D call only, with no check against the DNA. 15 amino acids form the CDR3, both terminal residues included. Germline CDR1 is MNHEY and CDR2 is SVGEGT.